The 18 T cell receptor beta chains given below trace back to one sample, sequenced in a study of regulatory T cells in long-lasting Graves disease. The time point denotes: newly diagnosed GD, antithyroid drugs for less than 3 months. Researchers made the TCR library from RNA that was extracted from PBMCs. iRepertoire HTBI primers and Arm-PCR of CDR3 regions built TCR beta libraries. TCRdb fed the multiplex PCR reads into MiXCR, producing one record per CDR3 protein. This sample carries more than 400,000 distinct CDR3 sequences, roughly 16% of them seen once, and the ten largest clones take less than 15%. The same sample was also studied in work on T cells in Graves' hyperthyroidism and ophthalmopathy.

Sequenced material: peripheral blood mononuclear cells (PBMCs), taken at new diagnosis, from a patient treated with antithyroid drugs. These receptor sequences come from a man in his forties with Graves disease.

With respect to this clonotype: A read error may be the cause here, since a much bigger clone is one base away. The genes are TRBV12-3 or TRBV12-4 and TRBJ1-2, with a possible D match to TRBD1 (6 bases). Trimming took off 8 bases at V and 8 bases at J, with 21 bases between the two ends. The CDR3 consists of 14 residues. CDR3 sequence reads: CASGLYGGGQGYTF. In nucleotides, the CDR3 is TGTGCCAGCGGTCTCTACGGGGGGGGCCAAGGCTACACCTTC.

This clonotype came up many times. DNA of the CDR3: TGTGCCTGGAGTGTGCAGGGATCCAATCAGCCCCAGCATTTT. Its protein is CAWSVQGSNQPQHF. The gene calls are TRBV30 and TRBJ1-5, with D maybe TRBD1 (5 bases). Germline values: CDR1 GTSNPN, CDR2 SVGIG (reference sequence). Trimming shortened V by 0 bases and J by 3 bases, and 9 bases separated the two germline ends. This CDR3 contains 14 residues.

This clonotype has at least ten counts. The junction differs from germline at one of its ends, possibly a read error. The chain couples TRBV20-1 to TRBJ2-1; 8 nucleotides align to TRBD2. CDR3 size: 13 residues. CDR1 and CDR2 from the germline V gene are DFQATT and SNEGSKA (reference sequence). CDR3 region: CSVRSGSLDEQFF. The CDR3, as DNA: TGCAGTGTTAGAAGCGGGAGCTTGGATGAGCAGTTCTTC.

The table lists this clonotype with many counts. The rearrangement links TRBV11-2 to TRBJ2-7; 10 bases map to TRBD2. V lost 5 bases to trimming and J lost 6 bases; unmatched junction nucleotides: 7. The CDR3 is 14 amino acids. Per germline, CDR1 SGHAT and CDR2 FQNNGV. The CDR3 nucleotides read TGTGCCAGCAGCCCCCGGACTAGCGGTTTCGAGCAGTACTTC. The encoded protein is CASSPRTSGFEQYF.

This clonotype was recorded a few times. This rearrangement joins TRBV20-1 to TRBJ2-3; 7 nucleotides match TRBD1. Germline assignment: CDR1 DFQATT and CDR2 SNEGSKA (reference sequence). The CDR3 runs 14 residues. V shed 6 bases, J shed 1 base, and the junction held 7 bases outside the gene matches. The CDR3 spells CSASDRAGTDTQYF. Here the CDR3 DNA reads TGCAGTGCCAGCGACAGGGCGGGCACAGATACGCAGTATTTT.

This clonotype has at least ten counts. This chain connects TRBV20-1 to TRBJ2-7; D not certain. V lost 1 base and J lost 2, with 12 bases in between. The CDR3 runs to 14 residues. Germline CDR1 is DFQATT and CDR2 is SNEGSKA (reference sequence). As DNA, the CDR3 is TGCAGTGCTAGAGTTGACACGGAGACCTACGAGCAGTACTTC. This gives the protein CSARVDTETYEQYF.

This clonotype was recorded only once. Possible read error: a much larger clone is one base away. The chain uses TRBV27 and TRBJ2-7; D may be TRBD2 (5 bases). This CDR3 contains 16 residues. The germline V gene encodes CDR1 MNHEY and CDR2 SMNVEV (reference sequence). CDR3 DNA sequence: TGTGCCAGCAGCCCCCTTGGTAGCGACCGCTCCTACGAGCAGCACTTC. It encodes CASSPLGSDRSYEQHF.

This clonotype was observed a few times. The chain joins TRBV7-8 to TRBJ1-5; the match to TRBD1 covers 9 bases. Germline CDR1 is SGHVS and CDR2 is FQNEAQ. Trimming at V came to 2 bases and at J to 7 bases, leaving 6 bases not matched to a gene. The CDR3 is made up of 15 amino acids. CDR3 residues: CASSLIQGARQPQHF. CDR3 DNA: TGTGCCAGCAGCTTAATACAGGGGGCGCGGCAGCCCCAGCATTTT.

This clonotype was counted many times. The rearrangement joins TRBV18 to TRBJ2-2, with D perhaps matching TRBD1 (6 bases). Germline V gene sequence: CDR1 KGHSH, CDR2 LQKENI. Trimming took off 0 bases at V and 6 bases at J, with 14 bases between the two ends. The CDR3 sequence is 16 residues long. Written as DNA, the CDR3 is TGTGCCAGCTCACCACCTCTGGGGGCGTTCGCCGGGGAGCTGTTTTTT. It is translated as CASSPPLGAFAGELFF.

The chain carries TRBV5-1 and TRBJ2-3, with 12 bases identical to TRBD1. The CDR3 consists of 14 residues. The V gene end was trimmed by 5 bases and the J gene end by 11 bases; junction bases not matched to a gene: 9. CDR1 SGHRS and CDR2 YFSETQ come from the germline V gene. For the CDR3, the DNA is TGCGCCAGCAGACCGGGACAGGGGGCCGACGTGCAGTATTTT. It specifies CASRPGQGADVQYF.

This clonotype occurred a few times. The V and J genes are TRBV7-9 and TRBJ1-4; 7 positions match TRBD1. With V trimmed by 5 bases and J by 8 bases, 11 bases remained unmatched. Germline V gene lookup returns CDR1 SEHNR and CDR2 FQNEAQ (reference sequence). This CDR3 is built from 15 residues. The CDR3, as DNA: TGTGCCAGCAGCATCCGACAGGGCGGACGGGAAAAACTGTTTTTT. Translated: CASSIRQGGREKLFF.

This clonotype showed up many times. V gene TRBV5-1 combines with J gene TRBJ2-5; 11 nucleotides align to TRBD2. Unmatched junction bases numbered 14, after V lost 2 bases and J lost 2 bases. Germline values: CDR1 SGHRS, CDR2 YFSETQ. There are 19 residues in the CDR3. The chain's CDR3 is CASSFSRLAGRRGQETQYF. The CDR3 DNA is TGCGCCAGCAGCTTTTCCCGACTAGCGGGGCGACGCGGACAAGAGACCCAGTACTTC.

This clonotype appeared many times. The chain recombines TRBV11-2 with TRBJ2-1, with D tentatively TRBD2 (5 bases). Germline-derived CDR1 and CDR2 are SGHAT and FQNNGV. The CDR3 is made up of 16 amino acids. Trimming stripped 4 bases from V and 1 base from J, with 14 bases between. The CDR3: CASSSYSERSYNEQFF. The CDR3 coding sequence is TGTGCCAGCAGCTCCTATAGCGAAAGATCCTACAATGAGCAGTTCTTC.

This clonotype showed up many times. The genes are TRBV20-1 and TRBJ2-7, with D unclear. The CDR3 is 10 residues long. V lost 5 bases, J lost 6 bases, and 8 bases lay in between. Germline CDR1 is DFQATT and CDR2 is SNEGSKA (reference sequence). The CDR3 protein is CSAHSLEQYF. CDR3 bases: TGCAGTGCTCACAGCCTCGAGCAGTACTTC.

This clonotype appeared many times. V is TRBV5-1 and J is TRBJ2-5; D is uncertain. Trimming stripped 0 bases from V and 5 bases from J, with 14 bases between. The CDR3 totals 15 residues. Germline lookup yields CDR1 SGHRS and CDR2 YFSETQ. CDR3 nucleotide sequence: TGCGCCAGCAGCTTGGGGAAGGGCGAGAGGGAGACCCAGTACTTC. This encodes CASSLGKGERETQYF.

The chain employs TRBV7-9 and TRBJ1-6, with a tentative D call TRBD1 (6 bases). V lost 3 bases and J 9 bases, leaving 18 bases between the germline ends. Germline CDR1 and CDR2: SEHNR and FQNEAQ (reference sequence). The CDR3 runs 16 residues. The CDR3 here is CASSFFSTGRSSPLHF. The DNA for the CDR3 is TGTGCCAGCAGCTTCTTTTCGACAGGCAGGAGTTCACCCCTCCACTTT.

Only one count was recorded for this clonotype. This could be a read error, since a much larger clone is one nucleotide away. The J gene is TRBJ2-1, the V gene TRBV27; 10 bases fit TRBD2. This CDR3 spans 15 amino acids. Germline V gives CDR1 MNHEY, CDR2 SMNVEV (reference sequence). The V segment lost 6 bases and the J segment 10 bases; nucleotides outside the gene matches: 12. The CDR3 is CASRRLAGVSYEQFF. The CDR3 DNA reads as TGTGCCAGCAGACGGCTAGCGGGAGTGTCCTACGAGCAGTTCTTC.

Many counts were recorded for this clonotype. This rearrangement joins TRBV7-9 to TRBJ2-1, with 8 positions matching TRBD2. Germline loops: CDR1 SEHNR, CDR2 FQNEAQ (reference sequence). V trimming: 4 bases; J trimming: 6 bases; junction bases outside the gene matches: 14. The CDR3 is made up of 17 amino acids. CDR3 DNA: TGTGCCAGCAGCTCACTGGGGCGGGGGGCGCGGAGCAATGAGCAGTTCTTC. Translated, it gives CASSSLGRGARSNEQFF.